This T cell receptor beta chain is drawn from a study of T cells in tuberculosis. Looking at the study overall: Within 7 days of starting treatment, or before, PBMC were stored. Broader study findings: Selection depended on which cryopreserved specimens were available. Active tuberculosis alpha repertoires lay closer to GMM-specific TCRs than controls'.

With respect to this clone: The antigen is not known.

Time point specified: new active TB diagnosis, blood taken before or within 7 days of starting treatment. Patients were newly diagnosed, HIV-seronegative, and aged 18 or older. The data were produced by immunoSEQ multiplex PCR, yet TCRdb's version contains in-frame clones alone and is incomplete. This repertoire shows some 40,000 clones, around 94% found once; its top ten account for about 4.5%. The clonotype was recovered from an adult with tuberculosis. Sequencing was performed on PBMCs, taken at tuberculosis diagnosis.

The CDR3 coding sequence is TGTGCCAGCAGTTACGTACAGGGGGCCGAGCAGTACTTC. This sequence encodes CASSYVQGAEQYF. The rearrangement uses TRBV6-5 and TRBJ2-7; TRBD1 matches at 9 bases. Trimming removed 2 bases from V and 6 bases from J; junction bases left unmatched: 2. CDR1 and CDR2 from the germline V gene are MNHEY and SVGAGI. The CDR3 covers 13 residues.